The entry below describes one T cell receptor beta chain. Its antigen is unidentified. Germline V gene data show CDR1 as MNHNS and CDR2 as SASEGT. The V and J ends lost 3 bases and 13 bases respectively, with 22 bases between them. This CDR3 comprises 14 residues. The entry originates in a study of OX40 agonist ivuxolimab in advanced cancers. Study-wide background: Patients were dosed with the agonistic anti-OX40 (CD134) antibody ivuxolimab. Of mixed ages from roughly 23 to 80 and averaging approximately 60 years, the group was over 80% male.

Peripheral blood came from all dose cohorts at three timepoints. Sequencing was performed with immunoSEQ multiplex PCR; in TCRdb, only in-frame clones are kept and a portion is missing. The sample holds 16,000 or so clones, about four fifths seen once. Study-level results: Average numbers of expanded clones were greater in CD8+ T cells than in CD4+.

This clonotype was sampled from an adult with an advanced solid tumor such as melanoma, head and neck, liver or kidney cancer. The chain combines TRBV6-1 with TRBJ2-7; no clear D gene. The sequencing here drew on CD4+ or CD8+ T cells sorted from blood, taken in a trial of the OX40 agonist ivuxolimab. CDR3 sequence: CASSDGPSYSEAYF. The CDR3 DNA is TGTGCCAGCAGTGATGGACCCTCTTACAGCGAAGCATACTTC.